The present entry profiles one TCR beta chain with its context. The sample belongs to a study of blood T cell repertoires in COVID-19. Study-level information: COVID-19 samples collected from the United States, Italy and Spain covered acute and convalescent phases. The analysed material was cDNA or gDNA that came from T cells, B-cell-depleted T cells, or PBMCs.

The CDR3 is made up of 15 amino acids. The germline V gene encodes CDR1 SGHTA and CDR2 FQGTGA. Losses at the gene ends were 5 bases for V and 2 bases for J; bases not matched to a gene: 5. Generated by immunoSEQ multiplex PCR, the TCRdb table keeps only in-frame clones and is missing some. The data show around 120,000 clones, approximately 84% seen once. This TCR was recovered from a human donor in a cohort sampled during active COVID-19. The rearrangement uses TRBV7-3 and TRBJ2-3; 9 positions match TRBD2. The sample consisted of peripheral blood. The chain's CDR3 is CASSPGLAVTDTQYF. In DNA form, the CDR3 reads TGTGCCAGCAGCCCGGGACTAGCAGTCACAGATACGCAGTATTTT.